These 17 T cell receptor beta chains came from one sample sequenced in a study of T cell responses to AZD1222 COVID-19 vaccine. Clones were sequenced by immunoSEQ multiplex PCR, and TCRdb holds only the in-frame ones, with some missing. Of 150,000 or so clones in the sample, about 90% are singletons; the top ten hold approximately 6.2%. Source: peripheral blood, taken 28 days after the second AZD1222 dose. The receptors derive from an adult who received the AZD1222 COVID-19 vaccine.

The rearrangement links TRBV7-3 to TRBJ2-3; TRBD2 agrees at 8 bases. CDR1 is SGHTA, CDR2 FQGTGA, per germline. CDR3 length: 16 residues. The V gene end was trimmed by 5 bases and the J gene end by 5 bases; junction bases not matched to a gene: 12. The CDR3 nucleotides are TGTGCCAGCAGCCAAGGGGGGACTAGAGGGGTAGATACGCAGTATTTT. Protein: CASSQGGTRGVDTQYF.

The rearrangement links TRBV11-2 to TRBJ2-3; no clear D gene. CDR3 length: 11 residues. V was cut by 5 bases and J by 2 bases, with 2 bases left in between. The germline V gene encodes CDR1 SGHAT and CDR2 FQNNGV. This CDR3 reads CASSHTDTQYF. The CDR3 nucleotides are TGTGCCAGCAGCCACACAGATACGCAGTATTTT.

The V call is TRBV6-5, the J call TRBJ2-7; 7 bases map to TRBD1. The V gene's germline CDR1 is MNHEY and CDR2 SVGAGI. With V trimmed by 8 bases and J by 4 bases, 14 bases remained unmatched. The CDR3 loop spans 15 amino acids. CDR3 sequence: CASRPGTATLYEQYF. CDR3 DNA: TGTGCCAGCCGTCCCGGGACAGCGACATTATACGAGCAGTACTTC.

CDR3 DNA sequence: TGCGCCAGCAGCCAAGAACTGCGGTCAAGTGGGAATACGCAGTATTTT. Translated, it gives CASSQELRSSGNTQYF. V gene TRBV4-1 combines with J gene TRBJ2-3, with D uncertain. Germline V CDR1 and CDR2: MGHRA, YSYEKL. There are 16 residues in the CDR3. V was cut by 0 bases and J by 7 bases, with 17 bases left in between.

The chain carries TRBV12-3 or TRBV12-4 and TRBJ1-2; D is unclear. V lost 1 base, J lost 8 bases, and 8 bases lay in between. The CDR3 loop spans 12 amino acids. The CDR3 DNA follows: TGTGCCAGCAGTTTAGAGTCAAAAGGCTACACCTTC. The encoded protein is CASSLESKGYTF.

CDR3 sequence (DNA): TGTGCCAGCAGTGCAGGCAGGGGAGAGACCCAGTACTTC. Translation gives CASSAGRGETQYF. The chain carries TRBV2 and TRBJ2-5; tentatively, D is TRBD1 (6 bases). The V gene lost 4 bases and the J gene lost 4 bases, with 10 bases spanning the gap. Germline V gene sequence: CDR1 SNHLY, CDR2 FYNNEI. This CDR3 is built from 13 residues.

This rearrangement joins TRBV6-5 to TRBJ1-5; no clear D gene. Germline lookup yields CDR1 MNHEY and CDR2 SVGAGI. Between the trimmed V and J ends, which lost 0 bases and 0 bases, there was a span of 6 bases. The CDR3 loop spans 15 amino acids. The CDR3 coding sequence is TGTGCCAGCAGTTACTCGACTGCTAGCAATCAGCCCCAGCATTTT. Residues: CASSYSTASNQPQHF.

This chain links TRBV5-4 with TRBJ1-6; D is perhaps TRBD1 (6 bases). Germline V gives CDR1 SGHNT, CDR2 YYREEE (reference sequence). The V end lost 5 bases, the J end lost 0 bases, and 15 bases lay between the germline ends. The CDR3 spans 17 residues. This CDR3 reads CASSTGTMSSYNSPLHF. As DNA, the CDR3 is TGTGCCAGCAGTACCGGGACAATGAGCTCCTATAATTCACCCCTCCACTTT.

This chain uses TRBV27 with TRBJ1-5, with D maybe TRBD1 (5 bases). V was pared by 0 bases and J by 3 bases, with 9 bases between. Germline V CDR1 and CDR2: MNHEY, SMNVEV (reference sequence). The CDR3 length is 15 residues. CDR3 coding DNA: TGTGCCAGCAGTTTATCCGACAGCTTCAATCAGCCCCAGCATTTT. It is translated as CASSLSDSFNQPQHF.

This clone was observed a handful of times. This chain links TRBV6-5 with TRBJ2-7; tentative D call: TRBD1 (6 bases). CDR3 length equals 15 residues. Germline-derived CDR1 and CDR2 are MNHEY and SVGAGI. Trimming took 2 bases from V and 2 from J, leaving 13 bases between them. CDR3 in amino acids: CASSYRAQGPYEQYF. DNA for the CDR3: TGTGCCAGCAGTTACCGGGCTCAGGGGCCCTACGAGCAGTACTTC.

CDR3 amino acids: CASSHPGAERPTDTQYF. The DNA for the CDR3 is TGTGCCAGCAGCCACCCCGGGGCCGAACGGCCCACAGATACGCAGTATTTT. This chain links TRBV4-2 with TRBJ2-3; the D gene could be TRBD1 or TRBD2 (5 bases each). V was pared by 3 bases and J by 2 bases, with 18 bases between. Germline CDR1 is LGHNA and CDR2 is YNFKEQ. The CDR3 runs to 17 residues.

CDR3 bases: TGTGCCAGCAGCCTACCGGGACACATTAATTCACCCCTCCACTTT. Its protein product is CASSLPGHINSPLHF. The gene calls are TRBV7-9 and TRBJ1-6; TRBD1 might be the D (6 bases). The CDR3 totals 15 residues. Germline loops: CDR1 SEHNR, CDR2 FQNEAQ (reference sequence). The ends were cut back, 5 bases at V and 6 bases at J, with 14 bases in the middle.

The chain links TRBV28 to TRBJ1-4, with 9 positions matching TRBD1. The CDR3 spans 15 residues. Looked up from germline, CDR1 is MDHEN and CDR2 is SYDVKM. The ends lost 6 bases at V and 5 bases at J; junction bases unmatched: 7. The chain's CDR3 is CASSATGTGNEKLFF. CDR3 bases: TGTGCCAGCAGCGCGACCGGGACAGGGAATGAAAAACTGTTTTTT.

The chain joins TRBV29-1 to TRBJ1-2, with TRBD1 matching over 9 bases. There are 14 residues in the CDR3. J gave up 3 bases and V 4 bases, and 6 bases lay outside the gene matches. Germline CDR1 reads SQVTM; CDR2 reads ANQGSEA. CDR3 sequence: CSVGDRDRDYGYTF. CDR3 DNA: TGCAGCGTTGGGGACCGGGACAGGGACTATGGCTACACCTTC.

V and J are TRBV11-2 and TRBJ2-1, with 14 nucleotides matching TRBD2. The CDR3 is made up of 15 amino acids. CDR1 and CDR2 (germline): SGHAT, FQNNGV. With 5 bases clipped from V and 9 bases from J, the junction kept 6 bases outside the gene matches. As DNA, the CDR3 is TGTGCCAGCAGCGGGACTAGCGGGAGTAGCAGTGAGCAGTTCTTC. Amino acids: CASSGTSGSSSEQFF.

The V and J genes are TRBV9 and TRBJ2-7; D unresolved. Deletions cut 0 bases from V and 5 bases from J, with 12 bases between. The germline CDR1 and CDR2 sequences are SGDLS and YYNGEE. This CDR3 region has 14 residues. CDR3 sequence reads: CASSVADLRHEQYF. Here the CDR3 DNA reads TGTGCCAGCAGCGTAGCCGACCTTCGGCACGAGCAGTACTTC.

The CDR3 protein is CAWSDRGNEQYF. In DNA, the CDR3 is TGTGCCTGGAGTGACAGGGGGAACGAGCAGTACTTC. The rearrangement uses TRBV30 and TRBJ2-7; 8 nucleotides align to TRBD1. V was clipped by 1 base and J by 5 bases; unmatched bases: 1. Germline CDR1 is GTSNPN and CDR2 is SVGIG (reference sequence). The CDR3 covers 12 residues.